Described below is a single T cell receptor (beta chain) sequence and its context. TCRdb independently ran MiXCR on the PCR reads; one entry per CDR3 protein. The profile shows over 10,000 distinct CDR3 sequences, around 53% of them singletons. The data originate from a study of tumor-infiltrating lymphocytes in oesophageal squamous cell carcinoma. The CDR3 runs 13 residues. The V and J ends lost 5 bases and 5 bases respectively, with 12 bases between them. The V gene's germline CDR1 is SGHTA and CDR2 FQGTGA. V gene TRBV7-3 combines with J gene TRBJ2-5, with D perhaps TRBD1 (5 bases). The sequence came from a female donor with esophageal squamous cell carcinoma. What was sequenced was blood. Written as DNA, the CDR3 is TGTGCCAGCAGCCAAGGGGTGGGGGAGACCCAGTACTTC. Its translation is CASSQGVGETQYF.